Included here is one TCR beta chain sequence, with context. These data belong to a study of blood T cell repertoires in COVID-19. TCRdb's copy holds only in-frame clones and misses some; the assay was immunoSEQ multiplex PCR. The sample records hundreds of thousands of clones, around 83% being singletons. CDR3 length: 14 residues. Germline lookup yields CDR1 SNHLY and CDR2 FYNNEI. Trimming removed 6 bases from V and 6 bases from J; junction bases left unmatched: 8. The receptor's source is a man older than 75 with acute or convalescent COVID-19. The sample taken for sequencing was peripheral blood. This sequence joins TRBV2 and TRBJ2-1, with TRBD2 matching over 7 bases. This CDR3 reads CASRRSGNLNEQFF. DNA for the CDR3: TGTGCCAGCAGAAGAAGCGGGAATCTCAATGAGCAGTTCTTC. Full variable domain (outside the CDR3, taken from reference TRBV2 and TRBJ2-1): EPEVTQTPSHQVTQMGQEVILRCVPISNHLYFYWYRQILGQKVEFLVSFYNNEISEKSEIFDDQFSVERPDGSNFTLKIRSTKLEDSAMYFCASRRSGNLNEQFFGPGTRLTVL.